The sequence of this TCR beta chain was determined in a study of breast tumors, draining lymph nodes, adjacent tissues. Samples came from axillary lymph nodes draining the breast cancer. This clonotype is a singleton in its sample. Its antigen is currently unknown. General observations from the study: Findings are consistent with lymph node origin and intratumoral expansion of most tumor T cells. Compared with lymph nodes, tumors were less diverse; compared with nontumor tissue, more.

TCRdb fed the multiplex PCR reads into MiXCR, producing one record per CDR3 protein. This repertoire shows about 94,000 distinct CDR3 sequences, roughly 30% found once; its top ten account for about 8%. This receptor was obtained from a female donor with breast cancer. Some clones in this sample may be carry-over from other donors' samples. Sequencing was carried out using axillary lymph node tissue.

In DNA, the CDR3 is TGTGCCAGCAGTGAAGGGACAGAGGGAAACGATGAGCAGTATTTT. Residues: CASSEGTEGNDEQYF. V is TRBV2 and J is TRBJ2-3; TRBD1 is a possible D gene (6 bases). Looked up from germline, CDR1 is SNHLY and CDR2 is FYNNEI. Trimming took 1 base from V and 11 from J, leaving 19 bases between them. The CDR3 is 15 amino acids.